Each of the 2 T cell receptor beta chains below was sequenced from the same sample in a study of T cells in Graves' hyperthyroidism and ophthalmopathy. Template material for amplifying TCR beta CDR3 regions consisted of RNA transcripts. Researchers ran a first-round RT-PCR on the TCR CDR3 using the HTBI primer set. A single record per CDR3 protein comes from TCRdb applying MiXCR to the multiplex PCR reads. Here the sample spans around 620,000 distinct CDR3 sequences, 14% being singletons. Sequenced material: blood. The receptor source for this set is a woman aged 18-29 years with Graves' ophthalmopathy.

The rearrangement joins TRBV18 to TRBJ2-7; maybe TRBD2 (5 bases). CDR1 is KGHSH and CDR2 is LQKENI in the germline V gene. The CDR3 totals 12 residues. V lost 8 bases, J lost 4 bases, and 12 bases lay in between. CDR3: CASNRGSYEQYF. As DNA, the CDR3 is TGTGCCAGCAACCGGGGTTCTTACGAGCAGTACTTC. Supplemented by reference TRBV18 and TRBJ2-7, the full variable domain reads NAGVMQNPRHLVRRRGQEARLRCSPMKGHSHVYWYRQLPEEGLKFMVYLQKENIIDESGMPKERFSAEFPKEGPSILRIQQVVRGDSAAYFCASNRGSYEQYFGPGTRLTVT.

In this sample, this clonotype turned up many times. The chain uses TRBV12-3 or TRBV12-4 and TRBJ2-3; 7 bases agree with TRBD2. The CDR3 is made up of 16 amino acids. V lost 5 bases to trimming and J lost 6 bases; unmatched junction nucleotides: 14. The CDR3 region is CASSLGRGGSGDTQYF. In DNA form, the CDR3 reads TGTGCCAGCAGTCTGGGTAGAGGCGGGAGTGGGGATACGCAGTATTTT.